These T cell receptor beta chains were read from a single sample in a study of T cell responses to AZD1222 COVID-19 vaccine. Clones were read by immunoSEQ multiplex PCR, and TCRdb kept only the in-frame ones, dropping some. The profile shows approximately 190,000 clones, about 93% of them singletons. Sequenced material: peripheral blood, taken 28 days after the second AZD1222 dose. The receptors were gathered from an adult who received the AZD1222 COVID-19 vaccine. CDR3s include the opening cysteine and the closing phenylalanine or tryptophan. The order of the fields is CDR3 protein, CDR3 DNA, V gene, clone size, D gene, J gene. A D gene is named only where the DNA matches it firmly. Clone size appears in some rows only: once, few, many, or a class for an expanded clone.

CASSYRARNSPLHF | TGTGCCAGCAGTTACCGCGCTAGGAATTCACCCCTCCACTTT | TRBV6-5 | . | . | TRBJ1-6
CASSRTGGRLYEQYF | TGTGCCAGTAGTCGAACGGGGGGCCGTCTATACGAGCAGTACTTC | TRBV19 | . | . | TRBJ2-7
CASSPLVDTEAFF | TGTGCCAGCAGCCCCCTGGTGGACACTGAAGCTTTCTTT | TRBV7-9 | . | . | TRBJ1-1
CASSSRGDSGNTIYF | TGTGCCAGCAGTTCCCGAGGGGACTCTGGAAACACCATATATTTT | TRBV6-5 | . | . | TRBJ1-3
CASSERGPPGGYTF | TGTGCCAGCAGTGAGAGAGGGCCGCCGGGGGGCTACACCTTC | TRBV7-3 | . | . | TRBJ1-2
CASSVEENTEAFF | TGTGCCAGCAGTGTGGAGGAGAACACTGAAGCTTTCTTT | TRBV6-4 | . | . | TRBJ1-1
CASSPDTSYGYTF | TGTGCCAGCAGTCCTGACACGAGCTATGGCTACACCTTC | TRBV6-5 | . | . | TRBJ1-2
CASSQGVGRGLSYGYTF | TGCGCCAGCAGCCAAGGGGTTGGTAGGGGCTTGAGCTATGGCTACACCTTC | TRBV4-1 | . | . | TRBJ1-2
CASSPRGMTGYSYEQYF | TGTGCCAGCAGTCCCCGAGGGATGACAGGTTATTCCTACGAGCAGTACTTC | TRBV28 | . | . | TRBJ2-7
CASRGAGYRVRSGQPQHF | TGTGCCAGCAGGGGGGCGGGGTACAGGGTGCGTTCGGGGCAGCCCCAGCATTTT | TRBV5-6 | . | . | TRBJ1-5
CASSWSSGGILQETQYF | TGTGCCAGCAGTTGGTCTAGCGGGGGGATCCTACAAGAGACCCAGTACTTC | TRBV6-2/TRBV6-3 | . | TRBD2 | TRBJ2-5
CASSPPTLTQYGYTF | TGTGCCAGCTCACCACCGACCCTCACTCAGTATGGCTACACCTTC | TRBV18 | . | . | TRBJ1-2
CASSGTGGNQPQHF | TGTGCCAGCAGTGGGACAGGGGGCAATCAGCCCCAGCATTTT | TRBV9 | . | TRBD1 | TRBJ1-5
CASIRGGYTQYF | TGTGCCAGCATTAGGGGCGGGTATACGCAGTATTTT | TRBV2 | . | . | TRBJ2-3
CASSPGQGEAFF | TGTGCCAGCTCACCGGGACAAGGTGAAGCTTTCTTT | TRBV18 | . | . | TRBJ1-1
CASSLLADIRNQPQHF | TGTGCCAGTAGTCTCCTAGCAGACATACGCAATCAGCCCCAGCATTTT | TRBV19 | . | . | TRBJ1-5
CATSRYNSPLHF | TGTGCCACCTCGAGGTATAATTCACCCCTCCACTTT | TRBV2 | . | . | TRBJ1-6
CASSFLGGREKLFF | TGTGCCAGCAGCTTTTTGGGCGGGCGGGAAAAACTGTTTTTT | TRBV7-2 | few | . | TRBJ1-4
CASSLVVGTALGEQYF | TGTGCCAGCAGCTTAGTAGTTGGGACGGCCTTAGGGGAGCAGTACTTC | TRBV7-9 | . | . | TRBJ2-7
CASSLDGYSNQPQHF | TGCGCCAGCAGCTTGGATGGATATAGCAATCAGCCCCAGCATTTT | TRBV5-1 | once | . | TRBJ1-5
CASSTGQGANYGYTF | TGTGCCAGCAGCACGGGACAGGGGGCCAACTATGGCTACACCTTC | TRBV5-5 | . | TRBD1 | TRBJ1-2
CASSGTGNQPQHF | TGTGCCAGCTCCGGGACAGGGAACCAGCCCCAGCATTTT | TRBV7-9 | . | TRBD1 | TRBJ1-5
CASSGRGGGGGYTF | TGTGCCAGCAGCGGCAGGGGAGGAGGAGGTGGCTACACCTTC | TRBV3-1/TRBV3-2 | . | . | TRBJ1-2
CASSLRGTAFNEKLFF | TGTGCCAGCAGCTTGAGGGGCACAGCGTTTAATGAAAAACTGTTTTTT | TRBV5-4 | . | . | TRBJ1-4
CSVEGLAGGKFF | TGCAGCGTTGAAGGACTAGCGGGGGGGAAGTTCTTC | TRBV29-1 | few | TRBD2 | TRBJ2-1
CASTGSQETQYF | TGTGCCAGCACCGGGAGCCAAGAGACCCAGTACTTC | TRBV2 | . | . | TRBJ2-5
CASSQIQGSYGNTIYF | TGTGCCAGCAGCCAAATACAGGGGAGCTACGGAAACACCATATATTTT | TRBV28 | . | TRBD1 | TRBJ1-3
CASSLESSGTYGYTF | TGCGCCAGCAGCTTGGAGAGCTCCGGGACGTATGGCTACACCTTC | TRBV5-1 | . | . | TRBJ1-2
CASSYPPGTGGEAFF | TGTGCCAGCAGTTACCCACCCGGGACAGGGGGAGAAGCTTTCTTT | TRBV6-5 | . | TRBD1 | TRBJ1-1
CASSFEDPRVSNQPQHF | TGTGCCAGCAGTTTCGAGGACCCGAGGGTCAGCAATCAGCCCCAGCATTTT | TRBV28 | . | . | TRBJ1-5
CATSEGARGQYF | TGTGCCACCAGTGAGGGGGCCCGTGGGCAGTACTTC | TRBV24-1 | . | . | TRBJ2-7
CASSPRAGGDYGYTF | TGTGCCAGCTCACCACGGGCAGGGGGGGACTATGGCTACACCTTC | TRBV18 | . | TRBD1 | TRBJ1-2
CASSQGTSAPHNEQFF | TGCGCCAGCAGCCAGGGGACTAGCGCACCACACAATGAGCAGTTCTTC | TRBV4-1 | . | TRBD2 | TRBJ2-1
CASSVGGHYEQYF | TGTGCCAGCAGCGTGGGCGGCCACTACGAGCAGTACTTC | TRBV9 | . | . | TRBJ2-7
CASSVAETPNSPLHF | TGTGCCAGCAGCGTAGCTGAGACACCGAATTCACCCCTCCACTTT | TRBV9 | . | . | TRBJ1-6
CSVEAARETQYF | TGCAGCGTTGAGGCAGCAAGAGAGACCCAGTACTTC | TRBV29-1 | . | . | TRBJ2-5
CATLPRGLGEKLFF | TGTGCCACGCTCCCCAGGGGGCTTGGTGAAAAACTGTTTTTT | TRBV24-1 | once | TRBD1 | TRBJ1-4
CASSPRTRPQPQHF | TGTGCCAGTAGTCCCAGGACTAGACCTCAGCCCCAGCATTTT | TRBV19 | . | . | TRBJ1-5
CASGGASNQPQHF | TGTGCCAGCGGGGGGGCTAGCAATCAGCCCCAGCATTTT | TRBV3-1/TRBV3-2 | . | . | TRBJ1-5
CASSMSGQGAYNSPLHF | TGTGCCAGTAGTATGTCAGGACAGGGCGCCTATAATTCACCCCTCCACTTT | TRBV19 | . | TRBD1 | TRBJ1-6
CASSPKANYGYTF | TGTGCCAGCAGCCCCAAGGCGAACTATGGCTACACCTTC | TRBV5-4 | few | . | TRBJ1-2
CASRGPSSYEQYF | TGTGCCAGCAGGGGGCCGAGCTCCTACGAGCAGTACTTC | TRBV28 | . | . | TRBJ2-7
CASRLQGVAKNIQYF | TGCGCCAGCAGATTACAGGGGGTAGCCAAAAACATTCAGTACTTC | TRBV10-1 | . | TRBD1 | TRBJ2-4
CASSQRDYSTGGTQYF | TGTGCCAGCAGCCAACGGGACTATTCAACGGGCGGTACGCAGTATTTT | TRBV7-9 | . | TRBD2 | TRBJ2-3
CASTGQGTTGELFF | TGTGCCAGTACGGGACAGGGGACCACCGGGGAGCTGTTTTTT | TRBV6-5 | . | TRBD1 | TRBJ2-2
CASSLDGGYQPQHF | TGTGCCAGCAGCTTAGATGGGGGCTATCAGCCCCAGCATTTT | TRBV7-2 | . | . | TRBJ1-5
CASSRQGDSGNTIYF | TGTGCCAGCAGTAGGCAAGGCGACTCTGGAAACACCATATATTTT | TRBV6-2/TRBV6-3 | . | . | TRBJ1-3
CASSCRDRVRQPQHF | TGTGCCAGCAGTTGCCGGGACAGGGTACGGCAGCCCCAGCATTTT | TRBV7-3 | . | TRBD1 | TRBJ1-5
CASIPDRLNTGELFF | TGTGCCAGCATCCCGGACAGGTTGAACACCGGGGAGCTGTTTTTT | TRBV6-2/TRBV6-3 | . | TRBD1 | TRBJ2-2
CASSQVGGTDTQYF | TGTGCCAGCAGCCAAGTCGGGGGCACAGATACGCAGTATTTT | TRBV3-1/TRBV3-2 | once | . | TRBJ2-3